The 7 T cell receptor beta chains below all came from one sample that was sequenced in a study of cytomegalovirus exposure and HLA in healthy donors. The assay was immunoSEQ multiplex PCR, and TCRdb's table has in-frame clones only and misses some. The sample yields approximately 59,000 clones, about 92% seen once. Sequenced sample: PBMCs. All receptors come from a man between 18 and 29 years old in good health and CMV-seropositive.

The chain uses TRBV7-3 and TRBJ2-1, with 9 nucleotides matching TRBD2. The CDR3 has 14 amino acids. Germline lookup yields CDR1 SGHTA and CDR2 FQGTGA. V shed 2 bases and J 4 bases; nucleotides not matched to a gene: 0. The chain's CDR3 is CASSLAGGYNEQFF. The CDR3 coding sequence is TGTGCCAGCAGCTTAGCGGGAGGGTACAATGAGCAGTTCTTC.

The CDR3 loop is CASSLAKGLGTDTQYF. The CDR3 DNA sequence: TGTGCCAGCAGCTTGGCCAAGGGGTTGGGGACAGATACGCAGTATTTT. The gene calls are TRBV5-4 and TRBJ2-3; the D gene is possibly TRBD1 (5 bases). The CDR3 consists of 16 residues. Per germline, CDR1 SGHNT and CDR2 YYREEE (reference sequence). Trimming shortened V by 0 bases and J by 3 bases, and 14 bases separated the two germline ends.

In its sample, this clone was seen once. This chain connects TRBV29-1 to TRBJ2-5; D remains ambiguous. There are 12 residues in the CDR3. CDR1 is SQVTM, CDR2 ANQGSEA, per germline. V was trimmed by 4 bases and J by 2 bases, leaving 8 bases between them. The CDR3 sequence: CSVAGRQETQYF. Here the CDR3 DNA reads TGCAGCGTTGCCGGCAGGCAAGAGACCCAGTACTTC.

This chain joins TRBV9 and TRBJ2-1; 11 bases align to TRBD1. The CDR3 runs to 15 residues. V lost 2 bases to trimming and J lost 7 bases; unmatched junction nucleotides: 5. Germline V CDR1 and CDR2: SGDLS, YYNGEE. The CDR3 here is CASSVGTGGLNEQFF. Here the CDR3 DNA reads TGTGCCAGCAGCGTGGGGACAGGGGGGTTGAATGAGCAGTTCTTC.

The rearrangement uses TRBV6-5 and TRBJ2-7; 8 bases are a match to TRBD2. The CDR3 has 15 amino acids. Germline values: CDR1 MNHEY, CDR2 SVGAGI. Trimming cost V 2 bases and J 1 base; bases outside gene matches: 4. As DNA, the CDR3 is TGTGCCAGCAGTTACCAACTAGCGGCTTCCTACGAGCAGTACTTC. Translated: CASSYQLAASYEQYF.

This clone was seen a single time. V is TRBV27 and J is TRBJ1-4; D is undetermined. The CDR3 sequence is 13 residues long. The germline V gene encodes CDR1 MNHEY and CDR2 SMNVEV (reference sequence). V was trimmed by 8 bases and J by 3 bases, leaving 10 bases between them. DNA for the CDR3: TGTGCCAGCCGTGTGTTGTCTAATGAAAAACTGTTTTTT. The encoded protein is CASRVLSNEKLFF.

The chain joins TRBV19 to TRBJ2-3; 8 bases fit TRBD1. CDR1 and CDR2 from the germline V gene are LNHDA and SQIVND (reference sequence). The CDR3 is made up of 13 amino acids. Trimming cost V 10 bases and J 4 bases; bases outside gene matches: 7. CDR3 nucleotides: TGTGCCACTACGGACAGGGCCCCAGATACGCAGTATTTT. Residues: CATTDRAPDTQYF.